A single sample gave rise to the 14 T cell receptor beta chains below, sequenced in a study of T cells after yellow fever vaccination. From the 5' RACE reads, TCRdb called clonotypes with MiXCR, one entry per CDR3 protein. The table records roughly 300,000 distinct CDR3 sequences, 6.8% of them present only once. This sample comprised PBMCs, obtained about 41 days after the first yellow fever vaccination. These receptors were taken from a man younger than 30 who received the YFV17D yellow fever vaccine.

This clonotype occurred a few times. This chain uses TRBV4-3 with TRBJ2-1; D not certain. This CDR3 has 15 residues. Germline assignment: CDR1 LGHNA and CDR2 YSLEER. V lost 4 bases, J lost 9 bases, and 19 bases lay in between. The CDR3 reads CASSPDPLVGGEQFF. The CDR3 DNA reads TGCGCCAGCAGCCCAGACCCGCTTGTTGGTGGTGAGCAGTTCTTC.

The chain links TRBV7-9 to TRBJ2-5, with 10 bases lining up with TRBD1. The germline V gene has CDR1 SEHNR and CDR2 FQNEAQ (reference sequence). CDR3 size: 14 residues. The junction had 7 bases not matched to a gene; V was cut back by 8 bases and J by 4 bases. The CDR3 is CASVDRGPGETQYF. DNA of the CDR3: TGTGCCAGCGTCGACAGGGGGCCGGGAGAGACCCAGTACTTC.

CDR3 sequence reads: CASSRTSGRKGVGETQYF. The CDR3 DNA reads TGTGCCAGCAGTCGGACTAGCGGGAGAAAGGGAGTCGGGGAGACCCAGTACTTC. This chain connects TRBV7-6 to TRBJ2-5; 13 bases match TRBD2. Germline V gene sequence: CDR1 SGHVS, CDR2 FNYEAQ. V shed 6 bases and J 5 bases; nucleotides not matched to a gene: 15. The CDR3 length is 18 residues. Using reference TRBV7-6 and TRBJ2-5 for the parts outside the CDR3, the full variable domain is GAGVSQSPRYKVTKRGQDVALRCDPISGHVSLYWYRQALGQGPEFLTYFNYEAQQDKSGLPNDRFSAERPEGSISTLTIQRTEQRDSAMYRCASSRTSGRKGVGETQYFGPGTRLLVL.

V is TRBV5-1 and J is TRBJ1-6, with D unresolved. The CDR3 has 14 residues. V shed 5 bases and J shed 9 bases, with 15 bases lying between them. Germline V lookup: CDR1 SGHRS, CDR2 YFSETQ. CDR3 protein: CASRITGFTSPLHF. CDR3 sequence (DNA): TGCGCCAGCAGAATAACGGGGTTTACTTCACCCCTCCACTTT. Full variable domain (outside the CDR3, taken from reference TRBV5-1 and TRBJ1-6): KAGVTQTPRYLIKTRGQQVTLSCSPISGHRSVSWYQQTPGQGLQFLFEYFSETQRNKGNFPGRFSGRQFSNSRSEMNVSTLELGDSALYLCASRITGFTSPLHFGNGTRLTVT.

This clonotype was detected ten times or more. The genes are TRBV7-8 and TRBJ2-2; tentatively, D is TRBD1 or TRBD2 (6 bases each). The CDR3 is 14 residues long. V gave up 4 bases and J gave up 6 bases, with 12 bases separating them. Germline lookup yields CDR1 SGHVS and CDR2 FQNEAQ. CDR3 coding DNA: TGTGCCAGCAGCTCGGACAGACTAGCCGGGGAGCTGTTTTTT. This encodes CASSSDRLAGELFF. Based on the CDR3 plus reference TRBV7-8 and TRBJ2-2, the full variable domain is GAGVSQSPRYKVAKRGQDVALRCDPISGHVSLFWYQQALGQGPEFLTYFQNEAQLDKSGLPSDRFFAERPEGSVSTLKIQRTQQEDSAVYLCASSSDRLAGELFFGEGSRLTVL.

CDR3 amino acids: CASSVFGANEKLFF. CDR3 nucleotides: TGCGCCAGCAGCGTCTTCGGGGCTAATGAAAAACTGTTTTTT. The gene calls are TRBV5-1 and TRBJ1-4; D gene unclear. Germline CDR1 SGHRS, CDR2 YFSETQ. With 4 bases removed from V and 3 bases from J, the gap between germline ends came to 10 bases. This CDR3 contains 14 residues.

The rearrangement uses TRBV20-1 and TRBJ1-5; D possibly corresponds to TRBD1 (6 bases). CDR3 size: 15 residues. Germline lookup yields CDR1 DFQATT and CDR2 SNEGSKA (reference sequence). V was shortened by 5 bases and J by 3 bases, with 17 bases between the two germline ends. CDR3 residues: CSAPIGGGNNQPQHF. Here the CDR3 DNA reads TGCAGTGCTCCCATCGGGGGCGGAAACAATCAGCCCCAGCATTTT.

This clonotype was found a few times. The chain couples TRBV7-9 to TRBJ2-1; D is ambiguous. The germline V and J ends were trimmed by 3 bases and 0 bases, with 12 bases remaining between them. This CDR3 comprises 16 residues. Germline V gene lookup returns CDR1 SEHNR and CDR2 FQNEAQ (reference sequence). The CDR3: CASSFRASSSYNEQFF. The CDR3 region has the DNA TGTGCCAGCAGCTTTCGTGCCAGTAGCTCCTACAATGAGCAGTTCTTC.

V is TRBV20-1 and J is TRBJ2-2; 11 positions agree with TRBD1. The CDR3 loop spans 16 amino acids. Germline V CDR1 and CDR2: DFQATT, SNEGSKA (reference sequence). The CDR3 DNA follows: TGCTGCGCCCCATCCGGGACAGGGGGTTCGACCGGGGAGCTGTTTTTT. Translating it yields CCAPSGTGGSTGELFF.

This clonotype has more than one count but fewer than ten. The rearrangement links TRBV21-1 to TRBJ1-5; the table's D call, TRBD1, has no DNA check behind it. TRBV21-1 is a pseudogene segment. The CDR3 is made up of 16 amino acids. The CDR3 loop is CASSLRGGAYNQPQHF. CDR3 DNA: TGTGCCAGCAGTTTAAGGGGGGGCGCCTACAATCAGCCCCAGCATTTT.

This clonotype occurred a few times. This sequence joins TRBV20-1 and TRBJ1-5; D gene unclear. V shed 3 bases and J shed 5 bases, with 14 bases lying between them. Germline V gives CDR1 DFQATT, CDR2 SNEGSKA (reference sequence). This CDR3 has 14 residues. The CDR3 DNA sequence: TGCAGTGCTAGGGAAGGAAGGTCAGATCAGCCCCAGCATTTT. This gives the protein CSAREGRSDQPQHF.

This clonotype was counted many times. V and J are TRBV12-3 or TRBV12-4 and TRBJ1-5; D perhaps matches TRBD1 (5 bases). The length of the CDR3 is 13 residues. V was shortened by 6 bases and J by 6 bases, with 12 bases between the two germline ends. CDR3 bases: TGTGCCAGCAGCCAGGGACGGGGTCAGCCCCAGCATTTT. This codes for CASSQGRGQPQHF.

This clonotype was counted a few times. CDR3 DNA: TGTGCCAGCAGCTTAGGGTCAGGGGGCCAGATCACAGATACGCAGTATTTT. It encodes CASSLGSGGQITDTQYF. The chain couples TRBV11-2 to TRBJ2-3; 8 nucleotides align to TRBD1. Trimming at V came to 1 base and at J to 2 bases, leaving 8 bases not matched to a gene. The CDR3 is made up of 17 amino acids. CDR1 is SGHAT, CDR2 FQNNGV, per germline.

This clonotype was detected a few times. V is TRBV2 and J is TRBJ2-2, with 8 bases matching TRBD1. The CDR3 spans 15 residues. Germline-derived CDR1 and CDR2 are SNHLY and FYNNEI. Losses at the gene ends were 6 bases for V and 3 bases for J; bases not matched to a gene: 6. CDR3 sequence: CASRAEQGDTGELFF. The CDR3 DNA reads TGTGCCAGCAGAGCCGAACAGGGGGACACCGGGGAGCTGTTTTTT.